The 20 T cell receptor beta chains listed next were all sequenced from one sample in a study of glioma-infiltrating T cells after dendritic cell vaccination. Sequencing was performed with immunoSEQ multiplex PCR; in TCRdb, only in-frame clones are kept and a portion is missing. The sample has more than 95,000 clones, around 91% seen once. Time point of the sample: after dendritic cell vaccination, including at tumor progression/relapse. This sample comprised blood, obtained after dendritic cell vaccination. The receptors shown here come from a human donor with glioblastoma.

Here the CDR3 DNA reads TGTGCCAGCAGCTTAGAAGGGGGATATAGCAATCAGCCCCAGCATTTT. Translation gives CASSLEGGYSNQPQHF. V is TRBV11-2 and J is TRBJ1-5, with D perhaps matching TRBD1 (6 bases). Trimming stripped 0 bases from V and 0 bases from J, with 9 bases between. From germline, CDR1 is SGHAT and CDR2 FQNNGV. The CDR3 extends over 16 amino acids.

This rearrangement joins TRBV4-2 to TRBJ2-1; 9 bases are a match to TRBD2. The J segment lost 5 bases and the V segment lost 1 base, leaving 3 bases of the junction unmatched. The CDR3 runs to 15 residues. Germline CDR1 LGHNA, CDR2 YNFKEQ. CDR3 sequence reads: CASSQVAGENNEQFF. As DNA, the CDR3 is TGTGCCAGCAGCCAAGTAGCGGGAGAGAACAATGAGCAGTTCTTC.

The rearrangement joins TRBV7-6 to TRBJ1-2, with D perhaps TRBD1 (5 bases). The V and J ends lost 5 bases and 7 bases respectively, with 17 bases between them. This CDR3 contains 14 residues. Looked up from germline, CDR1 is SGHVS and CDR2 is FNYEAQ. The CDR3 region has the DNA TGTGCCAGCAGCCCAGATCCAAACGGGGGTGGCTACACCTTC. Its translation: CASSPDPNGGGYTF.

V gene TRBV15 combines with J gene TRBJ2-7, with TRBD1 matching 7 bases. The CDR3 consists of 12 residues. Losses at the gene ends were 4 bases for V and 6 bases for J; bases not matched to a gene: 3. Per germline, CDR1 LNHNV and CDR2 YYDKDF (reference sequence). CDR3 in DNA: TGTGCCACCAGCAAAGGGGGCCCCGAGCAGTACTTC. This codes for CATSKGGPEQYF.

This chain connects TRBV29-1 to TRBJ1-5; the match to TRBD1 covers 7 bases. Germline assignment: CDR1 SQVTM and CDR2 ANQGSEA. The CDR3 runs 13 residues. V dropped 5 bases and J dropped 4; count of bases not matched to a gene: 5. Here the CDR3 DNA reads TGCAGCGTTTCACAGGGGCTTAATCAGCCCCAGCATTTT. Amino acid sequence: CSVSQGLNQPQHF. Full variable domain (remainder filled in from reference TRBV29-1 and TRBJ1-5): SAVISQKPSRDICQRGTSLTIQCQVDSQVTMMFWYRQQPGQSLTLIATANQGSEATYESGFVIDKFPISRPNLTFSTLTVSNMSPEDSSIYLCSVSQGLNQPQHFGDGTRLSIL.

This clone was counted a single time. The chain has TRBV5-1 and TRBJ2-5; TRBD1 agrees at 7 bases. V dropped 4 bases and J dropped 1; count of bases not matched to a gene: 10. Germline loops: CDR1 SGHRS, CDR2 YFSETQ. This CDR3 region has 16 residues. CDR3 protein: CASSPQGWIIQETQYF. The CDR3 nucleotides are TGCGCCAGCAGCCCACAGGGGTGGATAATCCAAGAGACCCAGTACTTC.

This chain uses TRBV5-1 with TRBJ1-1, with 9 positions matching TRBD1. V gave up 5 bases and J gave up 1 base; unmatched junction bases: 6. CDR1 is SGHRS and CDR2 is YFSETQ in the germline V gene. The CDR3 is 15 amino acids. The CDR3 loop is CASRVQGAENTEAFF. The CDR3 bases are TGCGCCAGCAGGGTACAGGGGGCGGAGAACACTGAAGCTTTCTTT.

The DNA of the CDR3 is TGTGCCCGCCCCAGTCCGTTCTATGGCTACACCTTC. This translates into CARPSPFYGYTF. The chain recombines TRBV6-4 with TRBJ1-2; D is unclear. Germline assignment: CDR1 MRHNA and CDR2 SNTAGT. This CDR3 contains 12 residues. The V end was cut by 11 bases, the J end by 4 bases, with 14 bases between.

This chain joins TRBV4-1 and TRBJ2-7, with D tentatively TRBD2 (6 bases). The CDR3 sequence is 14 residues long. From germline, CDR1 is MGHRA and CDR2 YSYEKL. Trimming cost V 3 bases and J 3 bases, with 12 bases left between them. The chain's CDR3 is CASSQPPEGYEQYF. The CDR3 nucleotides are TGCGCCAGCAGCCAGCCCCCGGAGGGCTACGAGCAGTACTTC.

The chain recombines TRBV7-8 with TRBJ2-5, with 7 bases lining up with TRBD1. The DNA end is more similar to TRBJ2-7, so the J call may be wrong. Germline values: CDR1 SGHVS, CDR2 FQNEAQ. This CDR3 region has 14 residues. The CDR3 sequence: CASSLQGVSYEQYF. The CDR3 region has the DNA TGTGCCAGCAGCTTACAGGGGGTTTCCTACGAGCAGTACTTC.

This chain uses TRBV13 with TRBJ1-1; a possible D gene is TRBD1 (6 bases). The CDR3 is 13 amino acids. Per the germline V gene, CDR1 is PRHDT and CDR2 is FYEKMQ (reference sequence). V lost 5 bases and J 3 bases, leaving 10 bases between the germline ends. The CDR3 sequence is CASSPQGDTEAFF. The CDR3, as DNA: TGTGCCAGCAGCCCACAGGGAGACACTGAAGCTTTCTTT. Filled out from reference TRBV13 and TRBJ1-1, the complete variable domain reads AAGVIQSPRHLIKEKRETATLKCYPIPRHDTVYWYQQGPGQDPQFLISFYEKMQSDKGSIPDRFSAQQFSDYHSELNMSSLELGDSALYFCASSPQGDTEAFFGQGTRLTVV.

The genes are TRBV6-1 and TRBJ2-3, with D perhaps matching TRBD1 (5 bases). This CDR3 is 17 amino acids long. V shed 4 bases and J shed 0 bases, with 17 bases lying between them. The germline CDR1 and CDR2 sequences are MNHNS and SASEGT. The DNA for the CDR3 is TGTGCCAGCAGTGTTAGGGGCCAAACACTTAGCACAGATACGCAGTATTTT. Protein sequence: CASSVRGQTLSTDTQYF.

The V gene is TRBV9, the J gene TRBJ1-1, with 8 bases matching TRBD1. Germline CDR1 and CDR2: SGDLS and YYNGEE. The CDR3 covers 14 residues. With V trimmed by 4 bases and J by 4 bases, 6 bases remained unmatched. The CDR3 coding sequence is TGTGCCAGCAGCCCCGGGACAGGTAGCACTGAAGCTTTCTTT. This translates into CASSPGTGSTEAFF.

The chain recombines TRBV19 with TRBJ2-3; TRBD1 matches 8 bases. Germline V gene data show CDR1 as LNHDA and CDR2 as SQIVND (reference sequence). Trimming removed 6 bases from V and 5 bases from J; junction bases left unmatched: 16. The CDR3 is 17 residues long. The CDR3 is CASSDRGFGLNRDTQYF. The CDR3 DNA reads TGTGCCAGTAGCGACAGGGGTTTTGGTCTCAACCGAGATACGCAGTATTTT.

The chain is built from TRBV11-2 and TRBJ2-6; 8 nucleotides match TRBD1. The J segment lost 2 bases and the V segment lost 6 bases, leaving 9 bases of the junction unmatched. The CDR3 totals 17 residues. Per the germline V gene, CDR1 is SGHAT and CDR2 is FQNNGV. The CDR3 DNA is TGTGCCAGCAGTGTGGACAGGGTGTGGGCTGGGGCCAACGTCCTGACTTTC. Translated: CASSVDRVWAGANVLTF.

The CDR3 DNA is TGTGCCAGCAGCCCTTGGGGGACAGGGGCCGATACGCAGTATTTT. Protein product: CASSPWGTGADTQYF. The chain combines TRBV11-2 with TRBJ2-3; 10 bases align to TRBD1. CDR3 size: 15 residues. After removal of 5 bases from V and 6 bases from J, the junction contained 8 bases not matched to a gene. Germline V gene data show CDR1 as SGHAT and CDR2 as FQNNGV.

The chain carries TRBV6-1 and TRBJ1-1; no clear D gene. This CDR3 is 14 amino acids long. V shed 0 bases and J shed 5 bases, with 10 bases lying between them. In germline, CDR1 is MNHNS, CDR2 SASEGT. CDR3 in amino acids: CASSEARRDTEAFF. CDR3 coding DNA: TGTGCCAGCAGTGAAGCCCGACGGGATACTGAAGCTTTCTTT.

This clone was found a few times. The V gene is TRBV30, the J gene TRBJ2-3; 7 nucleotides line up with TRBD1. Unmatched junction bases numbered 2, after V lost 2 bases and J lost 6 bases. Germline V gene sequence: CDR1 GTSNPN, CDR2 SVGIG (reference sequence). The CDR3 is 12 amino acids. CDR3 loop: CAWSRTGDTQYF. CDR3 DNA sequence: TGTGCCTGGAGTAGGACAGGCGATACGCAGTATTTT.

The rearrangement joins TRBV11-1 to TRBJ2-3; TRBD2 matches at 7 bases. Germline V gives CDR1 SGHAT, CDR2 FQDESV (reference sequence). CDR3 length: 18 residues. V lost 5 bases, J lost 6 bases, and 20 bases stayed unmatched. The CDR3 DNA follows: TGTGCCAGCAGCCCGGGGCTAGCGGTCGGGTCCCGGGGGGATACGCAGTATTTT. This gives the protein CASSPGLAVGSRGDTQYF.

The chain couples TRBV7-3 to TRBJ2-5; D may be TRBD2 (6 bases). The CDR3 extends over 15 amino acids. CDR1 and CDR2 from the germline V gene are SGHTA and FQGTGA. V lost 1 base and J 2 bases, leaving 11 bases between the germline ends. The CDR3 loop reads CASSLNGGSQETQYF. The CDR3 DNA sequence: TGTGCCAGCAGCTTAAACGGAGGGAGTCAAGAGACCCAGTACTTC.